This entry features one T cell receptor beta chain sequence. This specimen belongs to a study of blood T cell repertoires in COVID-19. The overall study: COVID-19 samples from acute and convalescent phases originated in the United States, Italy and Spain. T cells, B-cell-depleted T cells, or PBMCs provided the cDNA or gDNA that served as material.

Germline V lookup: CDR1 MGHDK, CDR2 SYGVNS. Trimming shortened V by 1 base and J by 5 bases, and 14 bases separated the two germline ends. CDR3 length: 15 residues. Some clones are missing from TCRdb's copy, which holds only in-frame ones; the method was immunoSEQ multiplex PCR. This repertoire shows about 110,000 clones, roughly nine tenths found once; its top ten account for approximately 29%. This sequence joins TRBV25-1 and TRBJ1-1, with D tentatively TRBD1 (5 bases). The clonotype comes from a woman over 75 with acute or convalescent COVID-19. Sequencing was performed on peripheral blood. In nucleotides, the CDR3 is TGTGCCAGCAGTGAATTGCAGGGAGGCGGGACTGAAGCTTTCTTT. As protein: CASSELQGGGTEAFF.